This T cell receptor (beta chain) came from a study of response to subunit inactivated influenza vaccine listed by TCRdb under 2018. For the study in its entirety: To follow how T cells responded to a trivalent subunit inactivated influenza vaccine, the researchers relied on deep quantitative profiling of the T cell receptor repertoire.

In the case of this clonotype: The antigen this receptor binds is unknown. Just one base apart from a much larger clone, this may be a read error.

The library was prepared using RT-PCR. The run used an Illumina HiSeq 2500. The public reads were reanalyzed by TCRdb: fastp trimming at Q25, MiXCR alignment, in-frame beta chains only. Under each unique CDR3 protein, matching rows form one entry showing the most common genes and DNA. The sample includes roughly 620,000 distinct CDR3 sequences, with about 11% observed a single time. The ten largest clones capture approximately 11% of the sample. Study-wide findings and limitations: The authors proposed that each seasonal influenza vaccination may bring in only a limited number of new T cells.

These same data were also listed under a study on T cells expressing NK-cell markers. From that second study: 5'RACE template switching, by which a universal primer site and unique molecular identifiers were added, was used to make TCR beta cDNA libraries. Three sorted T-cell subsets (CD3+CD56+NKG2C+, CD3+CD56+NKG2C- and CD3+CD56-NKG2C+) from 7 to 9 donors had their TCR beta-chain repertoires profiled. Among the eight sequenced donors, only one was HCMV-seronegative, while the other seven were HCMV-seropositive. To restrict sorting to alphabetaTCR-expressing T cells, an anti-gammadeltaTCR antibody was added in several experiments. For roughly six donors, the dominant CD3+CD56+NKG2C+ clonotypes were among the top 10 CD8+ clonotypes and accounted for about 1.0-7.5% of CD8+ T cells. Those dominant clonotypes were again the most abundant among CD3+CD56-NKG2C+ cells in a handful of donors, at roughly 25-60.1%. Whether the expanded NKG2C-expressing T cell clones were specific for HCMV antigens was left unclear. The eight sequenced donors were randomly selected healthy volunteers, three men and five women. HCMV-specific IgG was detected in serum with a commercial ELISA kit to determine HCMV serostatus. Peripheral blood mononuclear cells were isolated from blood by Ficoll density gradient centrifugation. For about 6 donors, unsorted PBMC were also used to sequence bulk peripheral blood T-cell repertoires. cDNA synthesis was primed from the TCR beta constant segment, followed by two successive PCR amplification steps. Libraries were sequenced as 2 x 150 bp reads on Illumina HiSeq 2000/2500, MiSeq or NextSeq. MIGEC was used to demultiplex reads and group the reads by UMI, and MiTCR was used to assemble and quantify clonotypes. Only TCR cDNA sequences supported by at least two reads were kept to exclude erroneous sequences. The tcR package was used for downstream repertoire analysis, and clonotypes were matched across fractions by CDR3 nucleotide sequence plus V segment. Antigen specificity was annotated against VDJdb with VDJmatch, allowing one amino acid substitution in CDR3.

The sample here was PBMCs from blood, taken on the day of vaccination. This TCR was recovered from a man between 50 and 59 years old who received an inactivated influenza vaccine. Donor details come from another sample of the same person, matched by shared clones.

The CDR3 has the sequence CASSTGSSTDAQYF. The bases are TGTGCCAGTTCGACAGGTTCTAGCACAGATGCGCAGTATTTT. Recombination linked TRBV7-8 to TRBJ2-3, and TRBD1 may be the D gene, going by 6 matching bases. The CDR3 covers 14 residues, taking in both the cysteine and the phenylalanine. The DNA shown is the 42-base CDR3, in frame from base 1. The germline V gene yields SGHVS for CDR1 and FQNEAQ for CDR2.